This T cell receptor (beta chain) was recorded in a study of early T cells in non-severe SARS-CoV-2 infection. The study's findings and limits: Matches to VDJdb favored anti-spike CD8 responses and missed private and CD4 specificities.

This clonotype was recorded many times. Antigen unknown. MiXCR was run by TCRdb on the 5' RACE reads, yielding one entry per CDR3 protein. The data hold about 52,000 distinct CDR3 sequences, with approximately 9.9% observed a single time. The receptor's source is an adult who was a healthcare worker with PCR-confirmed SARS-CoV-2 infection or an uninfected control (not recorded which). The sequenced sample consisted of whole blood.

CDR3 nucleotide sequence: TGCAGTGCTCCTGGGACAGGGTTGAGCTCCTATAATTCACCCCTCCACTTT. This codes for CSAPGTGLSSYNSPLHF. This chain links TRBV20-1 with TRBJ1-6; 9 bases match TRBD1. CDR1 is DFQATT and CDR2 is SNEGSKA in the germline V gene (reference sequence). CDR3 size: 17 residues. V lost 5 bases, J lost 0 bases, and 8 bases stayed unmatched.